This is a list of T cell receptor beta chains from one sample in a study of Ad26.COV2.S vaccination and SARS-CoV-2 variants. Sequencing was performed with immunoSEQ multiplex PCR; in TCRdb, only in-frame clones are kept and a portion is missing. Seen here are some 520,000 clones, around nine tenths observed once, and the top ten hold 9.5% to 15%. Sequences were derived from peripheral blood, sampled in a trial of Ad26.COV2.S vaccine versus placebo. These receptor sequences come from a person between 18 and 59 years old who received the Ad26.COV2.S COVID-19 vaccine or a placebo. Each CDR3 is given with its conserved first and last residue. D genes are given only for firm matches. Expanded clones get a size class; other rows say once, few or many, or leave the size out.

V gene,clone size,D gene,J gene,CDR3 DNA,CDR3 protein
TRBV29-1,NA,NA,TRBJ1-2,TGCAGCGTTGGAATAGGGGCCTATGGCTACACCTTC,CSVGIGAYGYTF
TRBV28,NA,TRBD1,TRBJ1-5,TGTGCCAGCGGAACAGGGGGTTTCAGCAATCAGCCCCAGCATTTT,CASGTGGFSNQPQHF
TRBV11-2,NA,NA,TRBJ2-7,TGTGCCAGCAGCCCCTCCCGGGACGTCACCTACGAGCAGTACTTC,CASSPSRDVTYEQYF
TRBV12-3/TRBV12-4,NA,NA,TRBJ2-1,TGTGCCAGCAGTTTAGCGAGGCGGGAGCAGTTCTTC,CASSLARREQFF
TRBV28,NA,NA,TRBJ2-7,TGTGCCAGCATGGATTTTCCGTTAGGTAACGAGCAGTACTTC,CASMDFPLGNEQYF
TRBV19,once,NA,TRBJ2-1,TGTGCCAGTAGTATGCTGGAGAACAATGAGCAGTTCTTC,CASSMLENNEQFF
TRBV9,once,NA,TRBJ1-1,TGTGCCAGCAGTGCCTGGACGCCTGAAGCTTTCTTT,CASSAWTPEAFF
TRBV30,NA,NA,TRBJ2-1,TGTGCCTGGAGTGACACCTCCAATGAGCAGTTCTTC,CAWSDTSNEQFF
TRBV7-7,NA,NA,TRBJ2-7,TGTGCTAGCAGCTCACATCCTGGGGCCTCCTACGAGCAGTACTTC,CASSSHPGASYEQYF
TRBV11-2,NA,TRBD2,TRBJ2-5,TGTGCCAGCAGCTTAGGGGGTACTAGCGGGAGAGGAGAGACCCAGTACTTC,CASSLGGTSGRGETQYF
TRBV7-8,NA,TRBD1,TRBJ2-5,TGTGCCAGCAGCTTAAGCTCTTCAGGGGGCTTGGAGACCCAGTACTTC,CASSLSSSGGLETQYF
TRBV9,once,NA,TRBJ1-1,TGTGCCAGCAGCGTAGCGGCGAGGACAGCAGTGAACACTGAAGCTTTCTTT,CASSVAARTAVNTEAFF
TRBV5-3,NA,TRBD1,TRBJ2-4,TGTGCCAGAAGCTTAGACAGGGATTCCAAAAACATTCAGTACTTC,CARSLDRDSKNIQYF
TRBV28,few,NA,TRBJ1-1,TGTGCCAGCAGCGCTATCCCGGGAACTGAAGCTTTCTTT,CASSAIPGTEAFF
TRBV3-1/TRBV3-2,NA,NA,TRBJ2-1,TGTGCCAGCAGCCAAAACCCGCGGGGACGGGGCAATGAGCAGTTCTTC,CASSQNPRGRGNEQFF
TRBV24-1,NA,NA,TRBJ2-2,TGTGCCACCAGTTTGGGCGGGGAGCTGTTTTTT,CATSLGGELFF
TRBV2,NA,NA,TRBJ2-7,TGTGCCAGCAGTGAGGGGCGCGGGTCCTACGAGCAGTACTTC,CASSEGRGSYEQYF
TRBV6-2/TRBV6-3,once,NA,TRBJ2-7,TGTGCCAGCAGCCTCGGGACGGACGAGCAGTACTTC,CASSLGTDEQYF
TRBV30,NA,NA,TRBJ2-3,TGTGCCTGGAGTGCTCGCCTTCTGGCGGGATTCACAGATACGCAGTATTTT,CAWSARLLAGFTDTQYF
TRBV11-3,NA,TRBD2,TRBJ2-7,TGTGCCAGCAGCTCATCGAACCAGACTAGCGGGAGGGCCCTCGAGCAGTACTTC,CASSSSNQTSGRALEQYF
TRBV28,once,TRBD1,TRBJ1-4,TGTGCCAGCACCCGGGACAGGGGAGCAGAAAAACTGTTTTTT,CASTRDRGAEKLFF
TRBV28,NA,TRBD2,TRBJ2-7,TGTGCCAGCAGAGCCGGGACTAGCGTTAGCTCCTACGAGCAGTACTTC,CASRAGTSVSSYEQYF
TRBV19,NA,NA,TRBJ2-6,TGTGCCAGTAGTATGTCCCTCTCTGGGGCCAACGTCCTGACTTTC,CASSMSLSGANVLTF
TRBV28,few,TRBD1,TRBJ1-6,TGTGCCAGCTTTCGGACAGGGGGAGGATCACCCCTCCACTTT,CASFRTGGGSPLHF
TRBV7-2,NA,NA,TRBJ2-7,TGTGCCAGCAGCTTAGCGCGCAGTTCCTACGAGCAGTACTTC,CASSLARSSYEQYF
TRBV19,NA,NA,TRBJ2-1,TGTGCCAGTAGTATAGGGGGCGGGTTCTACAATGAGCAGTTCTTC,CASSIGGGFYNEQFF
TRBV6-2/TRBV6-3,NA,NA,TRBJ2-3,TGTGCCAGCAGTTATTACAGAGCCACAGATACGCAGTATTTT,CASSYYRATDTQYF
TRBV6-2/TRBV6-3,once,NA,TRBJ1-3,TGTGCCAGCAGCCCCCACCCCGGGGGAAGCGGAAACACCATATATTTT,CASSPHPGGSGNTIYF
TRBV19,NA,TRBD1,TRBJ1-5,TGTGCCAGTAGTATAGGATTCGGGACAGATAGAAATCAGCCCCAGCATTTT,CASSIGFGTDRNQPQHF
TRBV30,NA,TRBD2,TRBJ2-1,TGTGCCTGGAGGACTAGCGGGGAAGGGCTAGTTGAGCAGTTCTTC,CAWRTSGEGLVEQFF
TRBV27,NA,NA,TRBJ1-5,TGTGCCAGCAGTTTAAAGGACACGGCGTTCGGTGGGCCCCAGCATTTT,CASSLKDTAFGGPQHF
TRBV24-1,NA,NA,TRBJ2-1,TGTGCCACCAGGGTGGGCACCGGGAATGAGCAGTTCTTC,CATRVGTGNEQFF
TRBV5-1,NA,TRBD1,TRBJ2-1,TGCGCCAGCAGCCAAGAGGGACAGCCCGAATACAATGAGCAGTTCTTC,CASSQEGQPEYNEQFF
TRBV6-5,NA,NA,TRBJ2-6,TGTGCCAGCAGTCTACTCCAGGCTGGGGCCAACGTCCTGACTTTC,CASSLLQAGANVLTF
TRBV30,NA,NA,TRBJ1-2,TGTGCCTGGTATGGAGTGAACAGAACCAGTCCCACGGTGGGAGCTAACTATGGCTACACCTTC,CAWYGVNRTSPTVGANYGYTF
TRBV19,NA,TRBD2,TRBJ2-3,TGTGCCAGTAGTACCCCAGGGAGCGGGAGTTCGACAGATACGCAGTATTTT,CASSTPGSGSSTDTQYF
TRBV9,NA,NA,TRBJ1-1,TGTGCCAGCAGCGTAGACAGAGTGAACACTGAAGCTTTCTTT,CASSVDRVNTEAFF
TRBV11-2,NA,TRBD1,TRBJ2-1,TGTGCCAGCAGCTTGGGACAGGGTGGACACAATGAGCAGTTCTTC,CASSLGQGGHNEQFF
TRBV5-1,NA,NA,TRBJ1-1,TGCGCCAGCAGCTCACCTCCCAGGGGTAACACTGAAGCTTTCTTT,CASSSPPRGNTEAFF
TRBV7-2,NA,TRBD2,TRBJ2-1,TGTGCCAGCAGCTTTGGGACTAGCGGGAGTATAGGGGACAATGAGCAGTTCTTC,CASSFGTSGSIGDNEQFF
TRBV29-1,NA,NA,TRBJ2-2,TGCAGCGTCCCCGGAGGGGCGCACACCGGGGAGCTGTTTTTT,CSVPGGAHTGELFF